This record covers a single T cell receptor beta chain. Its antigen is unidentified. The entry originates in a study of somatic mutations in cytotoxic T cells in rheumatoid arthritis. In the study overall: Before any treatment began, roughly 29 ml EDTA peripheral blood was collected from patients right after diagnosis. Flow cytometry sorted some V beta antibody-stained T-cell populations to nearly 100% purity, V beta1+ cells among them being sequenced for TCRB. Study-wide results and caveats: Compared with age-matched healthy controls, rheumatoid arthritis patients did not differ significantly in CD8+ T-cell clonality.

The CDR3 has 15 residues. The V and J ends lost 1 base and 5 bases, in that order; junction bases with no gene match: 4. Germline-derived CDR1 and CDR2 are MGHRA and YSYEKL. TCRdb keeps only in-frame clones here, not all; method: immunoSEQ multiplex PCR. The repertoire has about 16,000 clones, 70% to 85% of them found once; the top ten carry about an eighth. This receptor was identified in an adult with rheumatoid arthritis. Input material: CD8+ T cells sorted from blood. This sequence joins TRBV4-1 and TRBJ2-1, with 8 bases aligning to TRBD2. CDR3 bases: TGCGCCAGCAGCCAAGTTAGCGGGGCAAACAATGAGCAGTTCTTC. The encoded protein is CASSQVSGANNEQFF.